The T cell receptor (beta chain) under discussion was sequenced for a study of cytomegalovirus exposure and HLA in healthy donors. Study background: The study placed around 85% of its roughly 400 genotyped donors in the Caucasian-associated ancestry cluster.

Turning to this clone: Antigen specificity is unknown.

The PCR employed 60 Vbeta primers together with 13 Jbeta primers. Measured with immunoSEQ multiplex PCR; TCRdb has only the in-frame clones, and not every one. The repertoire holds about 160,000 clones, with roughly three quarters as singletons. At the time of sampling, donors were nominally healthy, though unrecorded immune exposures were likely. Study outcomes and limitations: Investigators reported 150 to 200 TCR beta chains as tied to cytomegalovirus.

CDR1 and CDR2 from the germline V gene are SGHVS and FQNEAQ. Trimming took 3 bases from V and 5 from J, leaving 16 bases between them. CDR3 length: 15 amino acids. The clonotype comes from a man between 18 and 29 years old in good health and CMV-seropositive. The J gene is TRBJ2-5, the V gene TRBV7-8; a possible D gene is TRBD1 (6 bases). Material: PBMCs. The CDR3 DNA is TGTGCCAGCAGCTTCGGGCAGGGGACCACCGAGACCCAGTACTTC. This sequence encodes CASSFGQGTTETQYF.